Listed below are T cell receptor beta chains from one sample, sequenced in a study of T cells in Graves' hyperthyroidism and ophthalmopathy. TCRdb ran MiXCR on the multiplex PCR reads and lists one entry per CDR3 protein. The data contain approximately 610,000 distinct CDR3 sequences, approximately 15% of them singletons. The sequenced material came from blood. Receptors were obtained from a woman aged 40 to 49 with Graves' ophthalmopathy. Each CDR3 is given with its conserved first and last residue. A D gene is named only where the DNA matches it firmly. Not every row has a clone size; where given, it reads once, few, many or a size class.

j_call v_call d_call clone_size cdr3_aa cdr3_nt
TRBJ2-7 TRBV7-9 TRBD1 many CASSPVGTGMNEQYF TGTGCCAGCAGCCCTGTCGGGACAGGGATGAACGAGCAGTACTTC
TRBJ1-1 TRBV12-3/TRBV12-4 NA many CASSRQEVNTEAFF TGTGCCAGCAGTCGACAGGAGGTGAACACTGAAGCTTTCTTT
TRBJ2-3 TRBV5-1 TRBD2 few CASSLSPSGLGTDTQYF TGCGCCAGCAGCTTGAGTCCATCGGGACTAGGCACAGATACGCAGTATTTT
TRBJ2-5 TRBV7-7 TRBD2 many CASSSSAGQETQYF TGTGCTAGCAGCTCATCAGCGGGGCAAGAGACCCAGTACTTC
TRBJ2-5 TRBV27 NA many CASSTTTGGRETQYF TGTGCCAGCAGTACGACCACCGGGGGGCGTGAGACCCAGTACTTC
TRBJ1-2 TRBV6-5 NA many CASSRDNNYGYTF TGTGCCAGCAGTCGGGACAATAACTATGGCTACACCTTC
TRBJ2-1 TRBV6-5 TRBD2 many CASTAEVASGSDEQFF TGTGCCAGCACCGCCGAGGTGGCTAGCGGGAGCGATGAGCAGTTCTTC
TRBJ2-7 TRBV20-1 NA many CSARERDEQYF TGCAGTGCTAGAGAACGGGACGAGCAGTACTTC
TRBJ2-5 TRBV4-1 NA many CASSQAQGLGRQETQYF TGCGCCAGCAGCCAAGCCCAGGGACTTGGCCGACAAGAGACCCAGTACTTC
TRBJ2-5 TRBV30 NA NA CAWSALGETQYF TGTGCCTGGAGTGCCCTCGGGGAGACCCAGTACTTC
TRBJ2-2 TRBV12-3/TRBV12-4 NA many CAFNQQGPAGELFF TGTGCCTTCAACCAGCAGGGGCCTGCCGGGGAGCTGTTTTTT
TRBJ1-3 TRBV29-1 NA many CSVIVGRTSSGNTIYF TGCAGCGTCATTGTAGGCAGGACGAGCTCTGGAAACACCATATATTTT
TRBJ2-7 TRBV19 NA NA CASSSDLGLDYEQYF TGTGCCAGTAGTAGTGACCTGGGACTGGACTACGAGCAGTACTTC
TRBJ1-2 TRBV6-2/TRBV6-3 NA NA CASSSPTPAGRRSYTF TGTGCCAGCAGTTCCCCTACCCCGGCAGGGAGAAGGAGCTACACCTTC
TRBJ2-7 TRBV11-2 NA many CASSLPQFELPYEQYF TGTGCCAGCAGCTTACCCCAGTTTGAATTACCCTACGAGCAGTACTTC
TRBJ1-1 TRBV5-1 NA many CASSPSAAGKAFF TGCGCCAGCAGCCCAAGCGCGGCGGGTAAAGCTTTCTTT
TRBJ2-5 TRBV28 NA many CASSRRWETQYF TGTGCCAGCAGTCGTCGGTGGGAGACCCAGTACTTC
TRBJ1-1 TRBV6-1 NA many CASSETQGRSEAFF TGTGCCAGCAGTGAGACTCAGGGACGAAGTGAAGCTTTCTTT
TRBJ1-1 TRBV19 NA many CASSGFRTANTEAFF TGTGCCAGTAGTGGATTTCGGACGGCGAACACTGAAGCTTTCTTT
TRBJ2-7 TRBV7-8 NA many CASSLNSFSYEQYF TGTGCCAGCAGCTTGAACAGTTTCTCCTACGAGCAGTACTTC
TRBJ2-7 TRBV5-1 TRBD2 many CASSLSGSVPYEQYF TGCGCCAGCAGCCTTAGCGGGAGTGTGCCCTACGAGCAGTACTTC
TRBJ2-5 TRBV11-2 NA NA CASSPIAPILARGETQYF TGTGCCAGCAGCCCTATTGCCCCAATACTAGCTAGGGGGGAGACCCAGTACTTC
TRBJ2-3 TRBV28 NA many CASSYTSSTDTQYF TGTGCCAGCAGTTATACTTCTAGCACAGATACGCAGTATTTT
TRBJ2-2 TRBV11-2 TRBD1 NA CASSKGGGTAFTGELFF TGTGCCAGCAGCAAAGGTGGTGGGACAGCCTTCACCGGGGAGCTGTTTTTT
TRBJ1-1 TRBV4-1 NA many CASSQEMTVNTEAFF TGCGCCAGCAGCCAAGAAATGACGGTGAACACTGAAGCTTTCTTT
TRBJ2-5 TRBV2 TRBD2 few CASRPTSGRAGQHF TGTGCCAGCAGACCAACTAGCGGGAGGGCCGGCCAGCACTTC
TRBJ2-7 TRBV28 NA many CASSSRSAENEQYF TGTGCCAGCAGTTCTCGCTCGGCGGAAAACGAGCAGTACTTC
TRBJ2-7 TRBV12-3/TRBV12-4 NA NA CASSYSYRNSYEQYF TGTGCCAGCAGTTACTCGTACAGGAACTCCTACGAGCAGTACTTC
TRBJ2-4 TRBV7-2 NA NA CASSLAVGAANIQYF TGTGCCAGCAGCTTAGCGGTCGGGGCGGCAAACATTCAGTACTTC
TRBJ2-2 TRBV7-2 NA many CASSLEALNTGELFF TGTGCCAGCAGCCTCGAAGCTTTGAACACCGGGGAGCTGTTTTTT
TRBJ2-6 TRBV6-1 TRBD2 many CASSGTSGIGSGANVLTF TGTGCCAGCAGTGGGACTAGCGGGATTGGCTCTGGGGCCAACGTCCTGACTTTC
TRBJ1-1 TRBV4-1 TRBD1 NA CASSQDRETGRTSAFF TGCGCCAGCAGCCAAGACCGAGAGACAGGGCGGACGTCTGCTTTCTTT
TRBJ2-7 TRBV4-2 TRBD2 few CASSQDVAGEAYEQYF TGTGCCAGCAGCCAAGATGTCGCGGGAGAGGCCTACGAGCAGTACTTC
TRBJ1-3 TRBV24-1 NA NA CATSDLTGNTIYF TGTGCCACCAGTGATTTGACTGGAAACACCATATATTTT